Shown below are 22 T cell receptor beta chains from a single sample sequenced in a study of T cell responses to AZD1222 COVID-19 vaccine. Profiling relied on immunoSEQ multiplex PCR, and the TCRdb table lists in-frame clones only, not all of them. Of more than 95,000 clones detected, 70% to 90% appear once; the ten largest clones hold 3.5% to 5%. The source material was peripheral blood, sampled on day 0 of MenACWY control vaccination. The receptors originated from an adult in good health.

Worth noting for this clone: A read error may account for a junction end that differs from germline. The chain employs TRBV2 and TRBJ2-4; maybe TRBD2 (6 bases). There are 12 residues in the CDR3. Germline V gives CDR1 SNHLY, CDR2 FYNNEI. The CDR3 nucleotides are TGTGCCAGCAGTGAAAGAATGGAGGGACGGACCTTC. Amino acid sequence: CASSERMEGRTF.

The chain has TRBV16 and TRBJ2-7, with D unclear. Germline loops: CDR1 KGHSY, CDR2 FQNENV. CDR3 size: 11 residues. Trimming stripped 4 bases from V and 3 bases from J, with 4 bases between. CDR3: CASSRHYEQYF. DNA of the CDR3: TGTGCCAGCAGCCGACACTACGAGCAGTACTTC.

This chain connects TRBV7-2 to TRBJ2-3; D uncertain. CDR1 is SGHTA, CDR2 FQGNSA, per germline. This CDR3 has 14 amino acids. Trimming left V 1 base short and J 7 bases short, with 12 bases between. For the CDR3, the DNA is TGTGCCAGCAGCTTAGGAGGAGAAGGTTATACGCAGTATTTT. Translating it yields CASSLGGEGYTQYF.

This chain joins TRBV6-2 or TRBV6-3 and TRBJ2-1; tentative D call: TRBD2 (5 bases). CDR3 size: 15 residues. CDR1 MNHEY and CDR2 SVGEGT come from the germline V gene. Trimming stripped 2 bases from V and 10 bases from J, with 18 bases between. This CDR3 reads CASSYIVGGREEQFF. The CDR3 DNA follows: TGTGCCAGCAGTTACATAGTGGGTGGACGGGAAGAGCAGTTCTTC.

This chain uses TRBV18 with TRBJ2-3; 10 nucleotides match TRBD2. This CDR3 region has 16 residues. Germline values: CDR1 KGHSH, CDR2 LQKENI. V was clipped by 2 bases and J by 1 base; unmatched bases: 3. This chain's CDR3 is CASSPILAGGTDTQYF. DNA for the CDR3: TGTGCCAGCTCACCAATTCTAGCGGGGGGCACAGATACGCAGTATTTT.

The J gene is TRBJ2-7, the V gene TRBV4-2; 7 nucleotides align to TRBD2. Germline loops: CDR1 LGHNA, CDR2 YNFKEQ. J lost 4 bases, V lost 0 bases, and 12 bases had no gene match. The CDR3 covers 17 residues. The CDR3 coding sequence is TGTGCCAGCAGCCAAGAGGTGAAGGGAGCGGGGACTTACGAGCAGTACTTC. Protein product: CASSQEVKGAGTYEQYF.

This rearrangement joins TRBV18 to TRBJ1-1; TRBD1 matches 11 bases. This CDR3 has 16 residues. V lost 2 bases to trimming and J lost 10 bases; unmatched junction nucleotides: 12. CDR1 is KGHSH, CDR2 LQKENI, per germline. The CDR3 DNA reads TGTGCCAGCTCACCAGGGACAGGGGGAGAGTACCGAGGAGCTTTCTTT. Translating it yields CASSPGTGGEYRGAFF.

The genes are TRBV27 and TRBJ2-7; D possibly corresponds to TRBD1 (6 bases). Germline-derived CDR1 and CDR2 are MNHEY and SMNVEV (reference sequence). The CDR3 has 13 amino acids. V lost 5 bases to trimming and J lost 2 bases, with 10 bases between them. CDR3 coding DNA: TGTGCCAGCAGTGCGACAGGTCCCTACGAGCAGTACTTC. It specifies CASSATGPYEQYF.

The rearrangement joins TRBV5-1 to TRBJ2-2; D is unclear. This CDR3 region has 15 residues. Trimming left V 0 bases short and J 6 bases short, with 12 bases between. Germline loops: CDR1 SGHRS, CDR2 YFSETQ. CDR3 protein: CASSLAGVGAGELFF. CDR3 coding DNA: TGCGCCAGCAGCTTGGCCGGAGTTGGGGCCGGGGAGCTGTTTTTT.

V is TRBV7-6 and J is TRBJ1-2; no reliable D call. Germline CDR1 is SGHVS and CDR2 is FNYEAQ. V was pared by 5 bases and J by 3 bases, with 19 bases between. CDR3 length: 16 residues. The CDR3 region has the DNA TGTGCCAGCAGCCCCGGTCTGGCAGGAGGATACTATGGCTACACCTTC. It specifies CASSPGLAGGYYGYTF.

J is TRBJ2-7 and V is TRBV6-5; 7 nucleotides line up with TRBD1. The germline V gene encodes CDR1 MNHEY and CDR2 SVGAGI. The CDR3 has 14 amino acids. Germline trimming cut 6 bases from V and 0 bases from J; bases unmatched to any gene: 5. The CDR3 sequence is CASRPRDSSYEQYF. DNA for the CDR3: TGTGCCAGCAGGCCCCGGGACAGCTCCTACGAGCAGTACTTC.

The chain joins TRBV11-2 to TRBJ2-7, with 8 bases identical to TRBD1. CDR3 length: 14 residues. Germline trimming cut 5 bases from V and 2 bases from J; bases unmatched to any gene: 5. Germline V gene lookup returns CDR1 SGHAT and CDR2 FQNNGV. The CDR3 DNA is TGTGCCAGCAGCCTACAGGGGGGTGCCTACGAGCAGTACTTC. Its protein is CASSLQGGAYEQYF.

CDR3 in amino acids: CASSSSLGNTIYF. CDR3 DNA: TGTGCCAGCAGCTCTTCGCTCGGAAACACCATATATTTT. The genes are TRBV12-3 or TRBV12-4 and TRBJ1-3, with D hard to call. Trimming left V 6 bases short and J 4 bases short, with 10 bases between. The CDR3 consists of 13 residues.

This clone came up once. The chain recombines TRBV19 with TRBJ2-1; 7 nucleotides match TRBD1. This CDR3 has 15 residues. CDR1 LNHDA and CDR2 SQIVND come from the germline V gene (reference sequence). V lost 9 bases to trimming and J lost 3 bases; unmatched junction nucleotides: 11. CDR3 in DNA: TGTGCCAGCACCGGGACAGCCCCGTTCTACAATGAGCAGTTCTTC. Translation gives CASTGTAPFYNEQFF.

The chain joins TRBV28 to TRBJ1-5; D gene ambiguous. This CDR3 contains 11 residues. Germline V CDR1 and CDR2: MDHEN, SYDVKM. Trimming left V 6 bases short and J 6 bases short, with 6 bases between. DNA for the CDR3: TGTGCCAGCAGCCGTAGTCAGCCCCAGCATTTT. Residues: CASSRSQPQHF.

The V call is TRBV6-5, the J call TRBJ1-1, with D maybe TRBD1 (5 bases). V was cut by 6 bases and J by 7 bases, with 15 bases left in between. The CDR3 extends over 13 amino acids. Germline CDR1 and CDR2: MNHEY and SVGAGI. In DNA form, the CDR3 reads TGTGCCAGCAGGGTCGGGGCTGCCGGTGAAGCTTTCTTT. Its translation: CASRVGAAGEAFF.

The V call is TRBV5-1, the J call TRBJ1-4; D is undetermined. The germline CDR1 and CDR2 sequences are SGHRS and YFSETQ. This CDR3 has 14 amino acids. Deletions cut 0 bases from V and 8 bases from J, with 11 bases between. CDR3 bases: TGCGCCAGCAGCTTGGACACCCGAGGGGAAAAACTGTTTTTT. It translates to CASSLDTRGEKLFF.

This clone was found many times. The chain uses TRBV7-8 and TRBJ1-3, with 7 positions matching TRBD1. CDR3 length equals 16 residues. Germline-derived CDR1 and CDR2 are SGHVS and FQNEAQ. V gave up 5 bases and J gave up 2 bases; unmatched junction bases: 9. The CDR3 is CASSLIHGTAGNTIYF. CDR3 DNA sequence: TGTGCCAGCAGCCTGATTCACGGGACAGCTGGAAACACCATATATTTT.

The chain couples TRBV5-1 to TRBJ2-5; possible D gene TRBD1, 5 bases. The CDR3 is 17 residues long. The germline CDR1 and CDR2 sequences are SGHRS and YFSETQ. Trimming removed 5 bases from V and 6 bases from J, with 26 bases in between. This chain's CDR3 is CASSQNPQGNGGKTQYF. CDR3 coding DNA: TGCGCCAGCAGTCAAAACCCCCAGGGAAATGGTGGAAAGACCCAGTACTTC.

The chain has TRBV6-5 and TRBJ1-3; no definite D call. This CDR3 has 15 amino acids. The germline CDR1 and CDR2 sequences are MNHEY and SVGAGI. V was trimmed by 6 bases and J by 0 bases, leaving 12 bases between them. CDR3 nucleotides: TGTGCCAGCAGCGTCTCAGGATACTCTGGAAACACCATATATTTT. It encodes CASSVSGYSGNTIYF.

The chain recombines TRBV7-2 with TRBJ2-3; TRBD2 might be the D (5 bases). The CDR3 sequence is 12 residues long. CDR1 and CDR2 (germline): SGHTA, FQGNSA. V was pared by 1 base and J by 8 bases, with 7 bases between. The CDR3 region is CASSLDEGTQYF. The CDR3 bases are TGTGCCAGCAGCTTAGACGAGGGTACGCAGTATTTT.

This chain uses TRBV7-2 with TRBJ2-7, with D perhaps TRBD2 (7 bases). Germline CDR1 reads SGHTA; CDR2 reads FQGNSA. CDR3 length: 16 residues. The germline V and J ends were trimmed by 0 bases and 3 bases, with 15 bases remaining between them. The CDR3, as DNA: TGTGCCAGCAGCTTAGCCGGGGGGCAGGGAATCTACGAGCAGTACTTC. Protein product: CASSLAGGQGIYEQYF. The variable domain in full, with the rest retrieved from reference TRBV7-2 and TRBJ2-7, is GAGVSQSPSNKVTEKGKDVELRCDPISGHTALYWYRQSLGQGLEFLIYFQGNSAPDKSGLPSDRFSAERTGGSVSTLTIQRTQQEDSAVYLCASSLAGGQGIYEQYFGPGTRLTVT.